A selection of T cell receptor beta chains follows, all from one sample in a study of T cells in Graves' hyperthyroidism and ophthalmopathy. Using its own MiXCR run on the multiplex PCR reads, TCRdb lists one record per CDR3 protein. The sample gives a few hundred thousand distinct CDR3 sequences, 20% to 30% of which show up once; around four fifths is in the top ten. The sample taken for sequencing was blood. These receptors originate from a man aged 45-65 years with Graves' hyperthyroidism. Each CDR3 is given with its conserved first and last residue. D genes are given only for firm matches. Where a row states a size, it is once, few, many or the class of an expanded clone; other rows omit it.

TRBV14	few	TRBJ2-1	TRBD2	TGTGCCAGCAGCCCCCGACTAGCGGGATATGAGCAGTTCTTC	CASSPRLAGYEQFF
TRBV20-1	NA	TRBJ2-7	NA	TGCAGTGCTCCGGGTCCCCACTCTACGGACGAGCAGTACTTC	CSAPGPHSTDEQYF
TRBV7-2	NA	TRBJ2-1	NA	TGTGCCAGCAGCTTAGCGCATCATGAGCAGTTCTTC	CASSLAHHEQFF
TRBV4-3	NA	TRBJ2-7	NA	TGCGCCAGCAGCCAAGAGCCGGGCTACGAGCAGTACTTC	CASSQEPGYEQYF
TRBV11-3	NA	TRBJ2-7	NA	TGTGCCAGCAGCTTGACGGGGGCGGGCGAGCAGTACTTC	CASSLTGAGEQYF
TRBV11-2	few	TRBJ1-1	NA	TGTGCCAGCAGCTTATACGAGAACGAAGCTTTCTTT	CASSLYENEAFF
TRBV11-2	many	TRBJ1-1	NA	TGTGCCAGCAGCTTGCAGGTTACGAACACTGAAGCTTTCTTT	CASSLQVTNTEAFF
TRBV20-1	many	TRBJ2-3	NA	TGCAGTGCTAGACCACCCCCGGGACCAGATACGCAGTATTTT	CSARPPPGPDTQYF
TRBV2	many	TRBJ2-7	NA	TGTGCCAGCAGTCCCAGGGACGAGCAGTACTTC	CASSPRDEQYF
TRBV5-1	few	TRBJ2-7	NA	TGCGCCAGCAGCTTAAGGAGGAACGAGCAGTACTTC	CASSLRRNEQYF
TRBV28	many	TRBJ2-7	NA	TGTGCCAGCAGTCCCCTCGACCCACACGAGCAGTACTTC	CASSPLDPHEQYF
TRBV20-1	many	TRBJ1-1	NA	TGCAGTGCTAGAACCAGGGGCGAAGCTTTCTTT	CSARTRGEAFF
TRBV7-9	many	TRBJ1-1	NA	TGTGCAGTAACTTGGGCCGGGAACACTGAAGCTTTCTTT	CAVTWAGNTEAFF
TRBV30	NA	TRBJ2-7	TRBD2	TGTGCCTGGAGTTCCAGGACTAGCGGCGAGCAGTACTTC	CAWSSRTSGEQYF
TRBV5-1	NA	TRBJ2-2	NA	TGCGCCAGCAGCCCCAGCGTTGGCACCGGGGAGCTGTTTTTT	CASSPSVGTGELFF
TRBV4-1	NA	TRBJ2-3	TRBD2	TGCGCCAGCAGCCAGGAAAGGGGACTAGCGGGAGGGTCAGATACGCAGTATTTT	CASSQERGLAGGSDTQYF
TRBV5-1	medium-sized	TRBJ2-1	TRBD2	TGCGCCAGCAGTTGGAGCGGGAACTTCGCGAATGAGCAGTTCTTC	CASSWSGNFANEQFF
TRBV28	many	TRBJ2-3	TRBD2	TGTGCCAGCAGTTTTAATCCCCGGACTAGCGGATTCACAGATACGCAGTATTTT	CASSFNPRTSGFTDTQYF
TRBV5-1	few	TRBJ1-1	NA	TGCGCCAGCAGCTTGGGACCAGGGGTGGGAACTGAAGCTTTCTTT	CASSLGPGVGTEAFF
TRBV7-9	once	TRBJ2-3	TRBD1	TGTGCCAGCAGCAGGGGACAGGGTGTCCCAGATACGCAGTATTTT	CASSRGQGVPDTQYF
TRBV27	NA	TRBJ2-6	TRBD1	TGTGCCAGCAGTCCGACAGGGGCTACGGGGGCCAACGTCCTGACTTTC	CASSPTGATGANVLTF
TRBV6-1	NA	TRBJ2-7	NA	TGTGCCAGCAGCTCCGGGAACTCCTACGAGCAGTACTTC	CASSSGNSYEQYF
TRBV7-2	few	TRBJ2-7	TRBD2	TGCGCCAGCAGCCACTTAGCGGGAATTGGTTTTTACGAGCAGTACTTC	CASSHLAGIGFYEQYF
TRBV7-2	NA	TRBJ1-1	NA	TGTGCCAGCAGCTTAGGGGGCACCGGGGGGAACACTGAAGCTTTCTTT	CASSLGGTGGNTEAFF
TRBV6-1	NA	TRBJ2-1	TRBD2	TGTGCCAGCAGTACCGGGACTAGCTCGGGAAATGAGCAGTTCTTC	CASSTGTSSGNEQFF
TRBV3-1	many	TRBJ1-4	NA	TGTGCCAGCAGCCAAGGTTTAGGGGCTAATGAAAAACTGTTTTTT	CASSQGLGANEKLFF
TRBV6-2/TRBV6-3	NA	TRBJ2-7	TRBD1	TGTGCCGGGGCACAGGGGGCTCAGTACGAGCAGTACTTC	CAGAQGAQYEQYF
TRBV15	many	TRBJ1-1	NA	TGTGCCACCAGCAGAGACTTTACCCTGACAGAAAACACTGAAGCTTTCTTT	CATSRDFTLTENTEAFF
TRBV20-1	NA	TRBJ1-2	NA	TGCAGTGCTAGTCAGACGGGGGGTGGCGGCTACACCTTC	CSASQTGGGGYTF
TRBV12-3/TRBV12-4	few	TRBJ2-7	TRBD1	TGTGCCAGCAGTCTTCCGGGACAGGGGTTCCCCTACGAGCAGTACTTC	CASSLPGQGFPYEQYF
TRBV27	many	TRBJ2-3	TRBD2	TGTGCCAGCAGACTAGCGGGGCACACAGATACGCAGTATTTT	CASRLAGHTDTQYF
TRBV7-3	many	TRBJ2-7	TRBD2	TGTGCCAGCAGCACTAGCGGGGGTTCCTACGAGCAGTACTTC	CASSTSGGSYEQYF
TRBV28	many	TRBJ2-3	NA	TGTGCCAGCAGTGTCCTAACTACAGATACGCAGTATTTT	CASSVLTTDTQYF
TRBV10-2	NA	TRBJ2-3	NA	TGCGCCAGCGAGCATGCAGATACGCAGTATTTT	CASEHADTQYF
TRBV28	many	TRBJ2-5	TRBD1	TGTGCCAGCAGTGGCCGGGACAGGGAGTACTTC	CASSGRDREYF
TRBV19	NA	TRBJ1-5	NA	TGTGCCAGTAAAGGAGGATATAGCAATCAGCCCCAGCATTTT	CASKGGYSNQPQHF
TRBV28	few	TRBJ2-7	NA	TGTGCCAGCAGCACAGGACAACCCTACGAGCAGTACTTC	CASSTGQPYEQYF
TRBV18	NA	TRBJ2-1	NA	TGTGCCAGCTCACCACCGAACTCCAAAAGCGAGGAGCAGTTCTTC	CASSPPNSKSEEQFF
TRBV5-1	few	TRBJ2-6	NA	TGCGCCAGCAGCTTGAAACCCCTACAGGGTTCCGGGGCCAACGTCCTGACTTTC	CASSLKPLQGSGANVLTF
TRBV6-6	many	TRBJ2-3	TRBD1	TGTGCCAGCAGTTACTGGGCCCGGGACAGTGACACAGATACGCAGTATTTT	CASSYWARDSDTDTQYF
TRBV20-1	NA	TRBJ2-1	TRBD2	TGCAGTGCTGCAGGCCTAGCGGGAGGGAGGGCTTACAATGAGCAGTTCTTC	CSAAGLAGGRAYNEQFF
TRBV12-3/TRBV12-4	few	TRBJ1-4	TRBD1	TGTGCCAGCAGTTTAAGTGGGGACAGCTTCTATGAAAAACTGTTTTTT	CASSLSGDSFYEKLFF
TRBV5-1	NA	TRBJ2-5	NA	TGCGCCAGCAGAGTTGGGTCGGGGCAAGAGACCCAGTACTTC	CASRVGSGQETQYF
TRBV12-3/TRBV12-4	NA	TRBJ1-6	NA	TGTGCCAGCAGCGCTGATAATTCACCCCTCCACTTT	CASSADNSPLHF
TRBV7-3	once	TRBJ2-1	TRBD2	TGCGCCAGCAGCCAAGGGGCGGGAGGGCCCCACAATGAGCAGTTCTTC	CASSQGAGGPHNEQFF
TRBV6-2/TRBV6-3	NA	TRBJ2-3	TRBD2	TGTGCCAGCAGTTACCGGCTAGCGGGGACATACACAGATACGCAGTATTTT	CASSYRLAGTYTDTQYF
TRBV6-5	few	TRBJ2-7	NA	TGTGCCAGCAGTTACGGGAGGTCTCGACAGTACTTC	CASSYGRSRQYF
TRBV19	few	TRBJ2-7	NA	TGTGCCAGTAGTCCGGGACCACGCACGAGTATAAGCTCCGAGCAGTACTTC	CASSPGPRTSISSEQYF